This entry lists 5 T cell receptor beta chains sequenced from one sample in a study of T-cell memory formation after mild COVID-19. One entry per CDR3 protein, called by TCRdb with MiXCR from the 5' RACE reads. Counted here are about 250,000 distinct CDR3 sequences, approximately 16% occurring once; the ten biggest clones make up about 4%. What was sequenced was PBMCs or a T cell subset sorted from them (not recorded which). These receptors all come from a man younger than 30 who had mild COVID-19 (a few samples of this study predate the infection). Cell type and time point are not known.

V gene TRBV9 combines with J gene TRBJ2-2; a weak D match, TRBD2 (5 bases). Germline V CDR1 and CDR2: SGDLS, YYNGEE. The V end lost 3 bases, the J end lost 4 bases, and 22 bases lay between the germline ends. There are 18 residues in the CDR3. The CDR3 loop reads CASSASRTGFVGTGELFF. The CDR3 DNA reads TGTGCCAGCAGCGCTTCACGGACGGGGTTCGTTGGCACCGGGGAGCTGTTTTTT.

This clonotype has a handful of counts. The genes are TRBV15 and TRBJ2-7; D may be TRBD1 or TRBD2 (5 bases each). The V end lost 1 base, the J end lost 1 base, and 11 bases lay between the germline ends. Per the germline V gene, CDR1 is LNHNV and CDR2 is YYDKDF (reference sequence). The CDR3 is 15 amino acids. CDR3 sequence: CATSRAGTGSYEQYF. CDR3 nucleotides: TGTGCCACCAGCAGAGCCGGGACCGGGTCCTACGAGCAGTACTTC.

There are a few counts of this clonotype. This sequence joins TRBV4-1 and TRBJ2-2; weak D call: TRBD1 (6 bases). The germline V and J ends were trimmed by 1 base and 6 bases, with 12 bases remaining between them. This CDR3 has 15 amino acids. Per the germline V gene, CDR1 is MGHRA and CDR2 is YSYEKL. The CDR3 region has the DNA TGCGCCAGCAGCCAAGTTGGGCAGGGGTCCGGGGAGCTGTTTTTT. Translating it yields CASSQVGQGSGELFF.

V is TRBV25-1 and J is TRBJ2-7; tentatively, D is TRBD1 (6 bases). The CDR3 runs to 15 residues. Trimming took off 4 bases at V and 2 bases at J, with 15 bases between the two ends. Germline V gives CDR1 MGHDK, CDR2 SYGVNS. The CDR3, as DNA: TGTGCCAGCAGTGGTACAGGGAGCCTCGCCTACGAGCAGTACTTC. Its translation: CASSGTGSLAYEQYF.

The chain combines TRBV12-3 or TRBV12-4 with TRBJ1-1; D gene unclear. The ends were cut back, 3 bases at V and 5 bases at J, with 4 bases in the middle. The CDR3 extends over 11 amino acids. CDR3 coding DNA: TGTGCCAGCAGTTTCATGACTGAAGCTTTCTTT. Protein product: CASSFMTEAFF.